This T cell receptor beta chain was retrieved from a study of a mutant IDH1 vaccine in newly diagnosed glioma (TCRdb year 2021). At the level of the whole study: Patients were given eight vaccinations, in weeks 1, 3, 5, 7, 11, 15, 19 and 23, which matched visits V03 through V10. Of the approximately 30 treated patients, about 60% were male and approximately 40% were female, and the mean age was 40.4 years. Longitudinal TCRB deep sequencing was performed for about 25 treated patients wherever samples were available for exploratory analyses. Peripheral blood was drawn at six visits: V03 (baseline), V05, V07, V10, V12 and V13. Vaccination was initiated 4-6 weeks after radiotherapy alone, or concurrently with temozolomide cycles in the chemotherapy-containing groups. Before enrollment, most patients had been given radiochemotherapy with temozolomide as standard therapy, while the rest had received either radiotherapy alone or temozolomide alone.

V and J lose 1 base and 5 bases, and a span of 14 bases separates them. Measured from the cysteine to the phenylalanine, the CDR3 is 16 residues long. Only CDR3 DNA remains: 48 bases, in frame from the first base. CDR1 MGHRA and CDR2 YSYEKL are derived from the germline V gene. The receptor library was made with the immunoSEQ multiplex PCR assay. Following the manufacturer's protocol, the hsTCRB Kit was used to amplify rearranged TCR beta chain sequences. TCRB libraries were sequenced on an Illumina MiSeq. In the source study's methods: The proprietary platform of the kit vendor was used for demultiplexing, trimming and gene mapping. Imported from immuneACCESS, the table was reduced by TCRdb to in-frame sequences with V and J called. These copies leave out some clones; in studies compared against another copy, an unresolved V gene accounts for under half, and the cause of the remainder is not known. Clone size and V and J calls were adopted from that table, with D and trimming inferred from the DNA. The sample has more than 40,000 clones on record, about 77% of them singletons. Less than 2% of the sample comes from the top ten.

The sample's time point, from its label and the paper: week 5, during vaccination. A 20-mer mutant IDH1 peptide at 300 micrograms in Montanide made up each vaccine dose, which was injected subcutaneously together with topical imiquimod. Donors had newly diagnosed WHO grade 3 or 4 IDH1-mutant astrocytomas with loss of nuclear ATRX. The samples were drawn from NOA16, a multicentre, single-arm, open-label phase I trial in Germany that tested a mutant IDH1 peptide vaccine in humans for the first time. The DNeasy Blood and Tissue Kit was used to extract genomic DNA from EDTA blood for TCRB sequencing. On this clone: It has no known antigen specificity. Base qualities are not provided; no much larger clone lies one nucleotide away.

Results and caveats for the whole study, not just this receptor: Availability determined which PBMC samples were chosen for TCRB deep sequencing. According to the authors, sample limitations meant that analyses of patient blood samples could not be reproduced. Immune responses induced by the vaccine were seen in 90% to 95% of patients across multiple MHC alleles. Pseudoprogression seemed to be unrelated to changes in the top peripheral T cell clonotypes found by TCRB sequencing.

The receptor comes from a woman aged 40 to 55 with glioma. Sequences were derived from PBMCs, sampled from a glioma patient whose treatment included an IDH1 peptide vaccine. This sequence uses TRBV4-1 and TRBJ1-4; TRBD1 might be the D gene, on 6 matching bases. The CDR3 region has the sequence CASSQAPGVRNEKLFF. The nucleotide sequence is TGCGCCAGCAGCCAAGCCCCAGGGGTTAGGAATGAAAAACTGTTTTTT.